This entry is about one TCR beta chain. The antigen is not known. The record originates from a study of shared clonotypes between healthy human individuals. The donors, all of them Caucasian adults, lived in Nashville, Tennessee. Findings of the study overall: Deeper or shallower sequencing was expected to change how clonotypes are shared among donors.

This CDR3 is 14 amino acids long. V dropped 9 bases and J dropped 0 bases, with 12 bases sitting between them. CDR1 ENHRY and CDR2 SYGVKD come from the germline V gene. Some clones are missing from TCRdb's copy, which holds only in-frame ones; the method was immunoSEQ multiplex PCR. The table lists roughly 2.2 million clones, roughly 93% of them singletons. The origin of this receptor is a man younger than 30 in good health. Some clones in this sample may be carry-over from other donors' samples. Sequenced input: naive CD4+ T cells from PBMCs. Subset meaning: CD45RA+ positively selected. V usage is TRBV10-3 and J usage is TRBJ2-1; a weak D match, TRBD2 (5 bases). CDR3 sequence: CAIWMGSSYNEQFF. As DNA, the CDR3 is TGTGCCATTTGGATGGGGAGCTCCTACAATGAGCAGTTCTTC.